This TCR beta chain was captured by sequencing in a study of CD8+ T cells in alopecia areata. Findings and limits, study-wide: Sequences from scalp samples also cover resident alphabeta T cells of normal skin.

Sample treatment: oral pan-JAK inhibitor, 5-10 mg twice daily. In each case, RNA was isolated and then reverse transcribed into cDNA as the sequencing template. The method was immunoSEQ multiplex PCR; TCRdb's version includes in-frame clones alone and lacks a portion of them. The sample holds 120,000 or so clones, approximately 57% seen once. As regards this clone: Its specificity is unknown.

Per germline, CDR1 KGHSH and CDR2 LQKENI. Trimming cost V 2 bases and J 2 bases, with 12 bases left between them. The CDR3 length is 15 residues. The sample was CD4+ T cells sorted from blood, taken at week 4, from a patient treated with tofacitinib. The chain carries TRBV18 and TRBJ1-2, with D hard to call. The sequence was collected from a human donor with alopecia areata. The CDR3 sequence is CASSPETELNYGYTF. The CDR3 DNA sequence: TGTGCCAGCTCACCAGAGACGGAGCTCAACTATGGCTACACCTTC. Based on the CDR3 plus reference TRBV18 and TRBJ1-2, the full variable domain is NAGVMQNPRHLVRRRGQEARLRCSPMKGHSHVYWYRQLPEEGLKFMVYLQKENIIDESGMPKERFSAEFPKEGPSILRIQQVVRGDSAAYFCASSPETELNYGYTFGSGTRLTVV.